The sequence of this TCR beta chain was determined in a study of PD-1 blockade in classical Hodgkin lymphoma. Time point in this sample: cycle 4 day 1 (C4D1), after 5 to 7 weeks of nivolumab. All patients relapsed after autologous stem cell transplantation, and brentuximab vedotin exposure varied. Responses achieved at best were complete response, partial response or progressive disease. General study points: Relapsed/refractory patients reportedly had lower baseline diversity than newly diagnosed patients. Why the repertoires differ is still unclear, perhaps disease activity or prior therapy. Patients newly diagnosed and complete responders had comparable baseline diversity.

This clone was counted a single time. Its antigen is not identified. Assay: immunoSEQ multiplex PCR; the TCRdb copy retains only in-frame clones and omits some. Among around 53,000 clones listed, about 75% were seen once. CDR1 is SEHNR, CDR2 FQNEAQ, per germline (reference sequence). This CDR3 comprises 13 residues. J lost 6 bases, V lost 5 bases, and 3 bases had no gene match. This receptor was identified in a human donor with classical Hodgkin lymphoma. The V and J genes are TRBV7-9 and TRBJ2-1, with TRBD2 matching over 8 bases. The sample in question was peripheral blood mononuclear cells (PBMCs), obtained before the fourth cycle of nivolumab. CDR3 bases: TGTGCCAGCAGCAGAGGACTAGCCAATGAGCAGTTCTTC. It is translated as CASSRGLANEQFF. Full variable domain (rest looked up from reference TRBV7-9 and TRBJ2-1): DTGVSQNPRHKITKRGQNVTFRCDPISEHNRLYWYRQTLGQGPEFLTYFQNEAQLEKSRLLSDRFSAERPKGSFSTLEIQRTEQGDSAMYLCASSRGLANEQFFGPGTRLTVL.